Described below is a single TCR beta chain sequence and its context. As yet, its antigen is unknown. This record comes from a study of blood T cells in healthy people across ages. Using a J-beta primer mix together with a sample-barcoded 5' primer, a second PCR was run for about 6 to 11 cycles. Each CDR3 protein gets one entry after TCRdb re-called the 5' RACE reads with MiXCR. The table records 660,000 or so distinct CDR3 sequences, 45% to 65% of them present only once. Trimming removed 2 bases at V and 2 bases at J, with 11 bases between. Germline V gene sequence: CDR1 SGHAT, CDR2 FQDESV (reference sequence). This CDR3 has 15 amino acids. No fewer than 6 million PBMCs went into each sample. Findings of the study overall: Comparison with aged donors showed that long-lived donors had more naive CD4+ cells and higher diversity.

The sample consisted of blood. This chain joins TRBV11-1 and TRBJ2-3; D possibly matches TRBD1 or TRBD2 (5 bases each). This clonotype was obtained from a man aged 60 to 75 in good health. The CDR3 DNA sequence: TGTGCCAGCAGCTTACGGACGGGGCTCACAGATACGCAGTATTTT. This sequence encodes CASSLRTGLTDTQYF.